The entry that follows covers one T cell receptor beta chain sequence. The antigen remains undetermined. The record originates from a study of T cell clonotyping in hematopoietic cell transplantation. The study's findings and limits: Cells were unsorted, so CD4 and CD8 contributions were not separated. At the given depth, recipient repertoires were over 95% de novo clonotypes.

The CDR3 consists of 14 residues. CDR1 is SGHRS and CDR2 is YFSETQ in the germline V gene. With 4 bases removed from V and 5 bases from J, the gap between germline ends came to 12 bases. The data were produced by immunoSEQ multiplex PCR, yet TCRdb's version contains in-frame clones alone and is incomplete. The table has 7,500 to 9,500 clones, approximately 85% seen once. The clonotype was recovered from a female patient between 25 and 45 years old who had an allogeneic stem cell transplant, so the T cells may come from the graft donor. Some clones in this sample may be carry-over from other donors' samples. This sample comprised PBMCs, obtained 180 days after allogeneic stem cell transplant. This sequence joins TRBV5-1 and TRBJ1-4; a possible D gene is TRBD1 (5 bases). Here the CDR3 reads CASSRDGRNEKLFF. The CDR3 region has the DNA TGCGCCAGCAGCAGGGACGGGAGGAATGAAAAACTGTTTTTT.